Following are 9 T cell receptor beta chains from one sample sequenced in a study of blood T cell repertoires in COVID-19. Profiled with immunoSEQ multiplex PCR; TCRdb holds only in-frame clones, not every one. The sample contains hundreds of thousands of clones, approximately 90% of which appear only once. The sample taken for sequencing was peripheral blood. The receptors stem from a woman aged 30 to 39 with active or convalescent COVID-19.

The V and J genes are TRBV9 and TRBJ1-1; 9 nucleotides line up with TRBD1. The J segment lost 7 bases and the V segment lost 4 bases, leaving 11 bases of the junction unmatched. The germline CDR1 and CDR2 sequences are SGDLS and YYNGEE. There are 15 residues in the CDR3. The CDR3 region has the DNA TGTGCCAGCAGCAGGATCGGACAGGGGCATGGTGAAGCTTTCTTT. Translation: CASSRIGQGHGEAFF.

V usage is TRBV19 and J usage is TRBJ2-1; 9 nucleotides agree with TRBD2. CDR1 is LNHDA and CDR2 is SQIVND in the germline V gene (reference sequence). CDR3 length equals 16 residues. Trimming took 3 bases from V and 4 from J; bases not matched to a gene: 7. The CDR3 sequence: CASSMSLTSGYNEQFF. The CDR3 DNA reads as TGTGCCAGTAGTATGTCATTGACTAGCGGATACAATGAGCAGTTCTTC.

This clone was seen more than once but under ten times. J is TRBJ1-4 and V is TRBV7-8, with a tentative D call TRBD1 (5 bases). This CDR3 comprises 17 residues. From germline, CDR1 is SGHVS and CDR2 FQNEAQ. Trimming stripped 4 bases from V and 0 bases from J, with 15 bases between. The CDR3 loop reads CASSSSGLPATNEKLFF. CDR3 sequence (DNA): TGTGCCAGCAGCTCATCGGGACTCCCCGCAACTAATGAAAAACTGTTTTTT.

This rearrangement joins TRBV27 to TRBJ2-5, with TRBD1 matching 10 bases. CDR3 length equals 16 residues. V was clipped by 5 bases and J by 7 bases; unmatched bases: 13. Germline-derived CDR1 and CDR2 are MNHEY and SMNVEV (reference sequence). CDR3 sequence: CASSSLPGQGFGTQYF. As DNA, the CDR3 is TGTGCCAGCAGTAGTCTGCCGGGACAGGGGTTTGGGACCCAGTACTTC.

This rearrangement joins TRBV12-3 or TRBV12-4 to TRBJ1-6, with 7 bases that match TRBD1. The CDR3 covers 13 residues. Trimming at V came to 3 bases and at J to 8 bases, leaving 1 base not matched to a gene. The CDR3 spells CASSFQGDSPLHF. The CDR3 DNA is TGTGCCAGCAGTTTTCAGGGGGATTCACCCCTCCACTTT.

As to this clone: One end of the junction fails to match germline, which may point to a read error. The rearrangement joins TRBV7-8 to TRBJ1-5, with no clear D. CDR3 length: 14 residues. Germline CDR1 SGHVS, CDR2 FQNEAQ. The CDR3 DNA follows: TGTGCCAGCAGCTTAGAGTTTAGCAATCAGCCCCAGCACTTT. Its protein product is CASSLEFSNQPQHF.

The chain uses TRBV6-4 and TRBJ1-5, with D maybe TRBD1 (5 bases). Between the trimmed V and J ends, which lost 4 bases and 7 bases, there was a span of 11 bases. The CDR3 runs 13 residues. From germline, CDR1 is MRHNA and CDR2 SNTAGT. The CDR3 loop is CASSAGINQPQHF. The CDR3 DNA reads TGTGCCAGCAGTGCAGGGATCAACCAGCCCCAGCATTTT.

V usage is TRBV2 and J usage is TRBJ1-6; 9 bases agree with TRBD1. The junction had 5 bases not matched to a gene; V was cut back by 3 bases and J by 8 bases. Germline CDR1 and CDR2: SNHLY and FYNNEI. The length of the CDR3 is 15 residues. The CDR3 reads CASSDLQGADSPLHF. The CDR3 DNA reads as TGTGCCAGCAGTGACCTACAGGGGGCTGATTCACCCCTCCACTTT.

The chain joins TRBV5-4 to TRBJ1-2; D possibly corresponds to TRBD1 (6 bases). CDR1 is SGHNT and CDR2 is YYREEE in the germline V gene (reference sequence). CDR3 size: 14 residues. Trimming cost V 6 bases and J 3 bases, with 15 bases left between them. The CDR3 DNA is TGTGCCAGCAAGGGGGAGGGCAGATACTATGGCTACACCTTC. Translating gives CASKGEGRYYGYTF.